The present T cell receptor beta chain was sequenced within a study of T cell responses to AZD1222 COVID-19 vaccine. Findings and limits, study-wide: Donors were largely white British and mainly female; clonal diversity was possibly underestimated.

Notes on this clone: The antigen is undetermined.

The junction had 11 bases not matched to a gene; V was cut back by 5 bases and J by 5 bases. This CDR3 has 16 residues. Germline V gene lookup returns CDR1 SGHTA and CDR2 FQGNSA. Method: immunoSEQ multiplex PCR; TCRdb's copy keeps in-frame clones and lacks some. The table records roughly 77,000 clones, about 90% of them present only once. The V call is TRBV7-2, the J call TRBJ2-1; 8 positions agree with TRBD1. This sequence originates from an adult in good health. The source material was peripheral blood, sampled on day 0 of MenACWY control vaccination. CDR3 protein: CASSPPRGQGDNEQFF. CDR3 sequence (DNA): TGTGCCAGCAGCCCCCCGCGTGGACAGGGTGACAATGAGCAGTTCTTC.